Included here is one T cell receptor beta chain sequence, with context. The table lists this clonotype with many counts. Its antigen remains unidentified. Per-base qualities were not stored, and no clone one base away is much larger. To synthesize cDNA, template-switch 5'RACE was performed with a primer carrying a 10-nucleotide random unique molecular identifier so that each TCR transcript was tagged. Each sequencing run produced over 200 million TCR-beta sequences covering 15-18 subjects. The RNeasy kit was used to extract total RNA. Using the KAPA Real-time Library Amplification kit, TCR-beta VDJ regions were amplified with primers for the TCR constant region and the 5'RACE anchor. Sample indexes and Illumina adaptors were added in a first PCR, after which library yield was increased in a second PCR. After purification with Ampure beads, the TCR product of roughly 650 bp was size-selected on a 2% E-gel SizeSelection system. Before pooling, libraries had their quality checked on a Bioanalyzer, their concentration measured with Qubit, and their quantity determined with the Kapa Library Quantification kit. Libraries were sequenced paired-end 2 x 150 bp on an Illumina HiSeq 2500. To increase sequence diversity, roughly 24-30% phiX was spiked into each library pool. Per the original workflow: Quality-filtered reads were processed with the UMI-based MiGEC pipeline, which removed over 80% of raw TCR sequences during error correction. VDJ genes were aligned to IMGT germline references, and each clonotype was defined by a unique CDR3 amino acid sequence together with V-J genes. VDJtools evaluated clonal expansion, Shannon diversity and CDR3 relatedness (CalcPairwiseDistances, ClusterSamples); CLCbio workbench built phylogenetic trees. Using coefficient-of-variation modelling across technical triplicates, the study counted a clone as expanded if it had at least 8 unique UMIs. TCRdb reworked the public reads: Q25 trimming with fastp, MiXCR clone assembly, productive beta chains retained. Each entry merges the rows of one CDR3 protein and shows their most common DNA and genes. The V and J calls and clone size are TCRdb's, not the authors'. The sample includes approximately 30,000 distinct CDR3 sequences, with more than 20% observed a single time. The ten largest clones add up to roughly 17% of the sample.

The germline V gene gives CDR1 as SGHRS and CDR2 as YFSETQ. The CDR3 covers 14 residues, taking in both the cysteine and the phenylalanine. Only the CDR3 region is kept as DNA, spanning 42 bases read in frame from base 1. Germline trimming amounts to 4 bases on V and 1 base on J, with 4 as the count of junction bases outside the gene matches. The record originates from a study of neurological immune-mediated disorders (dated by TCRdb to 2018 to 2020). About the investigation overall: The study compared peripheral blood TCR-beta repertoires of HTLV-I-associated myelopathy (HAM/TSP) patients, multiple sclerosis patients and healthy controls using UMI-based sequencing. The 85 to 110 TCR-beta libraries included longitudinal samples, technical triplicates and paired sorted CD4+ and CD8+ T-cell subsets alongside PBMC samples. The cohort was made up of around 70 subjects, consisting of 15 or so HAM/TSP patients, 35 or so multiple sclerosis patients and around 20 healthy controls.

What the study reported, not specific to this receptor: No identical CDR3 amino acid sequences were found to be shared among expanded clones across subjects, suggesting that TCR-beta repertoires were private in all groups. TCR clonal expansion was highest in HAM/TSP patients and lowest in MS patients, with MS patients falling below even healthy controls.

Blood bank volunteers in Maryland, USA served as the healthy controls. For unsorted PBMC libraries, 2 million PBMCs were used after storage in RNAlater at -80 degrees C until RNA extraction. Peripheral blood was subjected to Ficoll-Hypaque density gradient centrifugation to isolate PBMCs, which were then cryopreserved in liquid nitrogen. Here the chain combines TRBV5-1 and TRBJ1-1; 7 bases in between match TRBD1. This TCR was sampled from a woman between 55 and 75 years old in good health. Specimen: PBMCs. The CDR3 reads as follows: CASSRGQTNTEAFF. In nucleotides, the sequence is TGCGCCAGCAGCCGGGGACAGACGAACACTGAAGCTTTCTTT.